This paragraph reports one T cell receptor beta chain. Its antigen target is currently unknown. Its ends do not fully match the called genes, so a read error is possible. These data belong to a study of T cell responses to AZD1222 COVID-19 vaccine listed by TCRdb under 2021. Regarding the research as a whole: TCR sequencing covered fewer than 250 trial participants: 200 to 220 given two doses of AZD1222 and about 26 given two doses of MenACWY control vaccine. Trial participants were enrolled into age subgroups of 18-55, 56-69 and 70-plus years, which contained about 160, 30 and 59 TCR-sequenced participants, respectively.

The CDR3 runs 13 amino acids, cysteine and phenylalanine included. Only the CDR3 part of the read is kept: 39 bases, read in frame from the first base. The germline V gene (reference sequence) yields MNHNY for CDR1 and SVGAGI for CDR2. The CDR3 regions of human TCRbeta chains were analyzed by immunosequencing. In the source study's methods: Repertoire TCRs were matched against a reference library of SARS-CoV-2-specific TCRs generated with the MIRA antigen-specificity platform. Breadth was defined as the fraction of unique TCRs that were SARS-CoV-2-associated, and depth was defined as the fraction of total T cells that were SARS-CoV-2-associated. Each spike-specific TCR was assigned to its reactive spike region and to a CD4 or CD8 class using the MIRA data. Log10-transformed breadth and depth values were compared by one-way ANOVA with Sidak's multiple comparisons tests. Sourced from immuneACCESS, this table was stored by TCRdb with only in-frame sequences that have V and J called. A share of the clones is absent; for the studies checked, an unresolved V gene accounts for under half, and the remainder has no known explanation. V and J calls and clone size are as listed in that table; D and trimming were resolved from the DNA. This sample holds around 140,000 clones; roughly 90% were observed only once. 1.6% of the sample comes from the top ten.

General conclusions and limits of the study: In the small 56-69-year group, the increase in depth fell short of significance, most likely because of low power. Conclusions about previously exposed vaccinees are limited, since just 6 or 7 AZD1222 recipients were seropositive for SARS-CoV-2 at baseline. Participants were mostly white British and included more females than males, and it was suggested by the authors that clonal diversity may have been underestimated. Because no day 14 peak-response samples were available, repertoires were characterized only after the peak T cell response. Epitopes outside the regions mutated in the B.1.351 and B.1.1.7 variants were reportedly recognized by nearly half of the unique spike-specific TCRs. CD4 TCRs associated with the vaccine covered the entire spike protein, and the dominant responses were in regions 160-218 and 743-854. Spike-specific TCR breadth and depth rose significantly after two AZD1222 doses compared with day 0 and with MenACWY recipients.

The time point label, as the study defines it: about 28 days (+/-7) after the second vaccine dose. AZD1222 recipients whose second dose came at about 4 weeks and those whose second dose came at about 12 weeks were combined into one group, since spike-specific TCR depth and breadth did not differ between the two schedules. The vaccinee samples were drawn from two UK trials, COV001 and COV002, one of which was a single-blind randomized controlled phase 2/3 trial testing AZD1222 (ChAdOx1 nCoV-19) in healthy adults. Trial participant PBMC samples were collected at day 0 and day 28 after the second dose for TCRbeta chain sequencing.

The chain couples TRBV6-6 to TRBJ2-1; TRBD1 fits 8 bases in the junction. This clonotype was sampled from an adult who received the AZD1222 COVID-19 vaccine. The sequences come from peripheral blood, collected 28 days after the second AZD1222 dose. CDR3 protein: CASSYDRGDEQFF. The nucleotides are TGTGCTAGCAGTTACGACAGGGGTGATGAGCAGTTCTTC.